The 22 T cell receptor beta chains in this list originate from one sample, sequenced in a study of shared clonotypes between healthy human individuals. Assay: immunoSEQ multiplex PCR; the TCRdb copy retains only in-frame clones and omits some. The data show about 640,000 clones, 72% seen once. The sample consisted of memory CD4+ T cells sorted from blood. The subset denotes: CD45RA-negative fraction. The receptors come from a woman aged 25-40 years in good health.

Regarding this clone: This sample also contains other DNA sequences that code for the same CDR3. V is TRBV19 and J is TRBJ2-1; 12 bases match TRBD2. Germline V gives CDR1 LNHDA, CDR2 SQIVND (reference sequence). With V trimmed by 4 bases and J by 1 base, 2 bases remained unmatched. The CDR3 covers 16 residues. CDR3 sequence reads: CASSRTSGRSYNEQFF. The CDR3 DNA follows: TGTGCCAGTAGTAGAACTAGCGGGAGGTCCTACAATGAGCAGTTCTTC.

This chain links TRBV23-1 with TRBJ2-5, with D unclear. TRBV23-1 is flagged as an ORF with uncertain function. Trimming removed 3 bases at V and 4 bases at J, with 12 bases between. The CDR3 is 14 residues long. CDR3 protein: CASSHEWAAETQYF. CDR3 bases: TGCGCCAGCAGTCATGAGTGGGCTGCAGAGACCCAGTACTTC.

The rearrangement links TRBV11-2 to TRBJ1-1, with D perhaps matching TRBD1 (5 bases). The germline V gene has CDR1 SGHAT and CDR2 FQNNGV. V gave up 0 bases and J gave up 7 bases, with 9 bases separating them. The CDR3 has 13 residues. For the CDR3, the DNA is TGTGCCAGCAGCTTAGATTGGGGGGATGAAGCTTTCTTT. Protein sequence: CASSLDWGDEAFF.

The V gene is TRBV19, the J gene TRBJ2-1; no clear D. This CDR3 is built from 14 residues. Trimming removed 7 bases from V and 1 base from J, with 11 bases in between. Germline V gene lookup returns CDR1 LNHDA and CDR2 SQIVND (reference sequence). The DNA of the CDR3 is TGTGCCAGTACTTCAGGATTTTCCTACAATGAGCAGTTCTTC. Translation: CASTSGFSYNEQFF. The variable domain in full, completed from reference TRBV19 and TRBJ2-1, reads DGGITQSPKYLFRKEGQNVTLSCEQNLNHDAMYWYRQDPGQGLRLIYYSQIVNDFQKGDIAEGYSVSREKKESFPLTVTSAQKNPTAFYLCASTSGFSYNEQFFGPGTRLTVL.

The rearrangement links TRBV5-1 to TRBJ1-1; D gene unclear. V lost 4 bases and J 0 bases, leaving 13 bases between the germline ends. Germline CDR1 and CDR2: SGHRS and YFSETQ. This CDR3 region has 15 residues. The CDR3 DNA reads TGCGCCAGCAGCCTCGGTCGATCAATGAACACTGAAGCTTTCTTT. It is translated as CASSLGRSMNTEAFF.

The V gene is TRBV2, the J gene TRBJ2-2; 9 bases align to TRBD1. Germline CDR1 reads SNHLY; CDR2 reads FYNNEI. There are 17 residues in the CDR3. V shed 6 bases, J shed 5 bases, and the junction held 13 bases outside the gene matches. CDR3 nucleotide sequence: TGTGCCAGCAGCGAATCGCCGGGACAGGGTCGGACCGGGGAGCTGTTTTTT. It codes for CASSESPGQGRTGELFF.

The gene calls are TRBV23-1 and TRBJ2-3; D may match TRBD1 or TRBD2 (5 bases each). TRBV23-1 counts as an open reading frame of uncertain function. Between the trimmed V and J ends, which lost 0 bases and 0 bases, there was a span of 13 bases. The CDR3 sequence is 17 residues long. CDR3: CASSQSARGPSTDTQYF. The CDR3, as DNA: TGCGCCAGCAGTCAATCGGCTCGGGGACCTAGCACAGATACGCAGTATTTT.

The CDR3 loop reads CASSGAGVQETQYF. DNA of the CDR3: TGTGCCAGCAGTGGAGCAGGGGTGCAAGAGACCCAGTACTTC. V usage is TRBV28 and J usage is TRBJ2-5, with D maybe TRBD1 (6 bases). Looked up from germline, CDR1 is MDHEN and CDR2 is SYDVKM. The ends were cut back, 5 bases at V and 2 bases at J, with 12 bases in the middle. The length of the CDR3 is 14 residues.

This chain uses TRBV30 with TRBJ2-5; D ambiguous. The CDR3 contains 13 residues. Germline CDR1 GTSNPN, CDR2 SVGIG (reference sequence). Trimming took 2 bases from V and 4 from J, leaving 11 bases between them. The CDR3 DNA is TGTGCCTGGAGTCTCAGAGTGGGAGAGACCCAGTACTTC. Its protein is CAWSLRVGETQYF.

The CDR3 protein is CASSSITSGGTDTQYF. The CDR3 nucleotides are TGTGCCAGCAGCTCAATTACTAGCGGGGGCACAGATACGCAGTATTTT. The gene calls are TRBV5-4 and TRBJ2-3; TRBD2 matches 10 bases. The J segment lost 1 base and the V segment lost 3 bases, leaving 5 bases of the junction unmatched. The CDR3 length is 16 residues. The germline CDR1 and CDR2 sequences are SGHNT and YYREEE (reference sequence).

The chain couples TRBV6-1 to TRBJ1-4; D unclear. The CDR3 has 14 amino acids. Germline CDR1 reads MNHNS; CDR2 reads SASEGT. V lost 6 bases to trimming and J lost 4 bases, with 12 bases between them. DNA of the CDR3: TGTGCCAGCAGAGAGTCAGACGGTAATGAAAAACTGTTTTTT. It yields the protein CASRESDGNEKLFF.

The DNA for the CDR3 is TGTGCCAGCAGTTTAGGCGGCGGACTAGTCACAGATACGCAGTATTTT. It encodes CASSLGGGLVTDTQYF. The rearrangement joins TRBV28 to TRBJ2-3; 7 bases line up with TRBD2. Germline loops: CDR1 MDHEN, CDR2 SYDVKM. The CDR3 length is 16 residues. V was pared by 2 bases and J by 2 bases, with 7 bases of the junction left unmatched.

V and J are TRBV19 and TRBJ1-5; D may be TRBD1 (5 bases). The CDR3 is 15 amino acids. Trimming took off 3 bases at V and 5 bases at J, with 14 bases between the two ends. CDR1 is LNHDA and CDR2 is SQIVND in the germline V gene (reference sequence). This CDR3 reads CASSMDNRWYQPQHF. For the CDR3, the DNA is TGTGCCAGTAGTATGGATAACAGGTGGTATCAGCCCCAGCATTTT.

This clone showed up just a few times. The chain joins TRBV28 to TRBJ1-1, with D possibly matching TRBD1 (6 bases). The germline V gene encodes CDR1 MDHEN and CDR2 SYDVKM. The CDR3 covers 14 residues. V lost 7 bases, J lost 0 bases, and 12 bases lay in between. The CDR3 sequence: CASIGGGMNTEAFF. For the CDR3, the DNA is TGTGCCAGCATAGGGGGGGGTATGAACACTGAAGCTTTCTTT.

The gene calls are TRBV27 and TRBJ2-1, with TRBD2 matching over 9 bases. The CDR3 has 19 residues. The germline V gene has CDR1 MNHEY and CDR2 SMNVEV (reference sequence). V was clipped by 7 bases and J by 3 bases; unmatched bases: 19. The CDR3 nucleotides are TGTGCCAGCACCCCCCGGGTCGGGGGACTAGCTCCCTTCTACAATGAGCAGTTCTTC. The encoded protein is CASTPRVGGLAPFYNEQFF.

CDR3 in DNA: TGTGCCAGCAGCGGGGGAAGGGAAAAACTGTTTTTT. Translation gives CASSGGREKLFF. The chain couples TRBV14 to TRBJ1-4, with D possibly TRBD1 on 5 matching bases. CDR3 length: 12 residues. Germline CDR1 and CDR2: SGHDN and FVKESK. V was clipped by 5 bases and J by 8 bases, with 9 bases between them.

This clone has just one count. The CDR3 coding sequence is TGTGCCAGCAGTGAAGCGCTCGGGTGGAACACTGAAGCTTTCTTT. As protein: CASSEALGWNTEAFF. The chain is built from TRBV6-1 and TRBJ1-1; D remains ambiguous. Germline CDR1 is MNHNS and CDR2 is SASEGT. The germline V and J ends were trimmed by 0 bases and 1 base, with 9 bases remaining between them. The CDR3 sequence is 15 residues long.

The chain combines TRBV9 with TRBJ1-3, with D tentatively TRBD1 (6 bases). Germline CDR1 reads SGDLS; CDR2 reads YYNGEE. Trimming removed 5 bases from V and 8 bases from J, with 17 bases in between. The CDR3 has 14 amino acids. CDR3 amino acids: CASSARQAADTIYF. As DNA, the CDR3 is TGTGCCAGCAGTGCTAGACAGGCTGCAGACACCATATATTTT.

This clone was observed many times. V and J are TRBV30 and TRBJ1-1, with 8 bases matching TRBD1. This CDR3 spans 13 amino acids. Germline values: CDR1 GTSNPN, CDR2 SVGIG (reference sequence). The ends lost 8 bases at V and 3 bases at J; junction bases unmatched: 8. CDR3 residues: CAGKGQGYTEAFF. CDR3 DNA: TGTGCCGGGAAAGGACAGGGCTACACTGAAGCTTTCTTT.

The chain employs TRBV19 and TRBJ1-2; 8 bases are shared with TRBD1. Germline V gene data show CDR1 as LNHDA and CDR2 as SQIVND (reference sequence). This CDR3 has 14 amino acids. V lost 2 bases, J lost 3 bases, and 2 bases stayed unmatched. CDR3 amino acids: CASSIRDRYYGYTF. CDR3 DNA: TGTGCCAGTAGTATACGGGACAGGTACTATGGCTACACCTTC.

The chain has TRBV25-1 and TRBJ2-1, with D perhaps TRBD1 (5 bases). Between the trimmed V and J ends, which lost 6 bases and 9 bases, there was a span of 12 bases. Germline loops: CDR1 MGHDK, CDR2 SYGVNS. The CDR3 runs to 12 residues. The chain's CDR3 is CASRPQAGEQFF. CDR3 coding DNA: TGTGCCAGCAGACCACAGGCCGGTGAGCAGTTCTTC.

This clone was seen only once. Written as DNA, the CDR3 is TGCGCCAGCAGTCAGGGGAACCAAGAGACCCAGTACTTC. Its translation: CASSQGNQETQYF. The chain combines TRBV10-1 with TRBJ2-5; maybe TRBD1 (6 bases). Trimming cost V 5 bases and J 0 bases, with 7 bases left between them. The V gene's germline CDR1 is WNHNN and CDR2 SYGVQD (reference sequence). CDR3 size: 13 residues.